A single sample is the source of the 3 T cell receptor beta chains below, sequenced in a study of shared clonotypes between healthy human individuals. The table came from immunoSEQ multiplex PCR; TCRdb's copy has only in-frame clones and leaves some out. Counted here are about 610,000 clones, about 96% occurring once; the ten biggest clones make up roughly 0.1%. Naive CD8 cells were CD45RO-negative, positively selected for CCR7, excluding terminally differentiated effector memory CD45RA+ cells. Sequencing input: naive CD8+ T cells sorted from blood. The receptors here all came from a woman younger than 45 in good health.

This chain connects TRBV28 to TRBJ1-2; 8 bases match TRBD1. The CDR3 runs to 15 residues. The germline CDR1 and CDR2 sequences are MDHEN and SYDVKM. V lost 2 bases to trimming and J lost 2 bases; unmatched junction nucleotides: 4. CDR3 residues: CASSLRQGANYGYTF. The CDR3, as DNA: TGTGCCAGCAGTTTAAGGCAGGGGGCGAACTATGGCTACACCTTC.

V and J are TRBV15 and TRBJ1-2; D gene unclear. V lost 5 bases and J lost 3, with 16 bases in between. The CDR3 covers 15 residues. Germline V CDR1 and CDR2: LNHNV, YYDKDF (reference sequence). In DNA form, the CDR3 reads TGTGCCACCAGCGAGTTACGAACCCCATACTATGGCTACACCTTC. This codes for CATSELRTPYYGYTF.

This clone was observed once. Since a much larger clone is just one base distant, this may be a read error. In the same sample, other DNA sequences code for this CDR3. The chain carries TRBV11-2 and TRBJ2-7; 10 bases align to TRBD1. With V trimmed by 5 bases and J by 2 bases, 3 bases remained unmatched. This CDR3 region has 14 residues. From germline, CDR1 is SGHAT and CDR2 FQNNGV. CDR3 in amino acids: CASSPGTGAYEQYF. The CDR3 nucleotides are TGTGCCAGCAGCCCCGGGACAGGGGCCTACGAGCAGTACTTC.